The entry below describes one T cell receptor beta chain. Trimming removed 0 bases at V and 5 bases at J, with 11 bases between. The V gene's germline CDR1 is MGHRA and CDR2 YSYEKL. The CDR3 is 15 amino acids. This record comes from a study of cytomegalovirus exposure and HLA in healthy donors. PCR primers comprised 60 Vbeta and 13 Jbeta primers. Clones were sequenced by immunoSEQ multiplex PCR, and TCRdb holds only the in-frame ones, with some missing. The sample shows roughly 120,000 clones, 78% of them seen only once. The genes are TRBV4-1 and TRBJ1-3; tentative D call: TRBD1 (6 bases). Sample: PBMCs. The receptor was isolated from a man in his forties in good health and CMV-seronegative. The CDR3 loop is CASSQDRGSRNTIYF. In nucleotides, the CDR3 is TGCGCCAGCAGCCAAGATAGGGGGAGTCGAAACACCATATATTTT.